This passage covers 18 T cell receptor beta chains from one sample sequenced in a study of cytomegalovirus exposure and HLA in healthy donors (TCRdb year 2017). Library method: the immunoSEQ multiplex PCR assay. A mixture of 60 forward primers for TCR Vbeta segments and 13 reverse primers for TCR Jbeta segments was used in the multiplex PCR. In its TCRdb copy, this immuneACCESS table keeps in-frame sequences only and misses some clones. Where compared with another copy, unresolved V genes explain less than half of these, and the others have no known cause. The sample records around 210,000 clones, roughly 81% of which are singletons. The biggest ten clones account for roughly 0.22% of the sample. The specimen was PBMCs. Every receptor here comes from a girl under 10 years old in good health and CMV-seronegative.

This clone was seen just once. The V gene is TRBV5-1, the J gene TRBJ2-5, with a tentative D call TRBD2 (6 bases). CDR3 length: 13 amino acids. V was shortened by 2 bases and J by 5 bases, with 10 bases between the two germline ends. Germline loops: CDR1 SGHRS, CDR2 YFSETQ. CDR3 in DNA: TGCGCCAGCAGCTTTGGGGGGTTCGAGACCCAGTACTTC. Translation gives CASSFGGFETQYF.

The chain couples TRBV6-1 to TRBJ1-1; 8 nucleotides line up with TRBD1. This CDR3 comprises 14 residues. Germline trimming cut 6 bases from V and 4 bases from J; bases unmatched to any gene: 7. The germline V gene encodes CDR1 MNHNS and CDR2 SASEGT. CDR3 DNA: TGTGCCAGCAGCCAACAGGGGGGAGGCACTGAAGCTTTCTTT. Translated, it gives CASSQQGGGTEAFF.

This clone came up once. The rearrangement uses TRBV30 and TRBJ2-2, with D maybe TRBD1 (5 bases). This CDR3 is 15 amino acids long. Trimming removed 1 base at V and 5 bases at J, with 14 bases between. CDR1 GTSNPN and CDR2 SVGIG come from the germline V gene (reference sequence). CDR3 sequence (DNA): TGTGCCTGGAGTGGCCAGCCAGGGCGTACCGGGGAGCTGTTTTTT. This gives the protein CAWSGQPGRTGELFF.

The V and J genes are TRBV7-8 and TRBJ1-2; 9 bases match TRBD1. The CDR3 spans 16 residues. V lost 0 bases to trimming and J lost 6 bases; unmatched junction nucleotides: 8. In germline, CDR1 is SGHVS, CDR2 FQNEAQ. This chain's CDR3 is CASSLAPPDRGHGYTF. As DNA, the CDR3 is TGTGCCAGCAGCTTAGCCCCCCCGGACAGGGGCCATGGCTACACCTTC.

This clone was seen a handful of times. J is TRBJ2-7 and V is TRBV10-1, with D perhaps matching TRBD2 (6 bases). Per the germline V gene, CDR1 is WNHNN and CDR2 is SYGVQD (reference sequence). The CDR3 has 14 amino acids. V was trimmed by 2 bases and J by 4 bases, leaving 12 bases between them. Here the CDR3 DNA reads TGCGCCAGCAGTGAGGCGGGAAGGGTTTACGAGCAGTACTTC. Its translation: CASSEAGRVYEQYF.

The chain links TRBV4-1 to TRBJ1-6, with D unresolved. The CDR3 is made up of 16 amino acids. V dropped 1 base and J dropped 7 bases, with 14 bases sitting between them. Looked up from germline, CDR1 is MGHRA and CDR2 is YSYEKL. The DNA for the CDR3 is TGCGCCAGCAGCCAAGGACAATTCCTCTCAAATTCACCCCTCCACTTT. Encoded protein: CASSQGQFLSNSPLHF.

The chain combines TRBV4-1 with TRBJ2-3; TRBD1 matches at 8 bases. Germline CDR1 MGHRA, CDR2 YSYEKL. The CDR3 is made up of 20 amino acids. V was clipped by 0 bases and J by 0 bases; unmatched bases: 14. CDR3 region: CASSQDMGDRTTYSTDTQYF. The CDR3 DNA reads TGCGCCAGCAGCCAAGATATGGGGGACAGGACTACCTATAGCACAGATACGCAGTATTTT.

The V gene is TRBV19, the J gene TRBJ1-3, with a weak D call TRBD1 (5 bases). The V gene lost 5 bases and the J gene lost 4 bases, with 18 bases spanning the gap. There are 16 residues in the CDR3. Germline CDR1 LNHDA, CDR2 SQIVND (reference sequence). The CDR3: CASSPRSRTGGNTIYF. Written as DNA, the CDR3 is TGTGCCAGTAGTCCCCGTTCACGTACAGGAGGAAACACCATATATTTT.

The gene calls are TRBV7-9 and TRBJ1-2; 10 bases map to TRBD1. The CDR3 runs to 18 residues. The junction had 15 bases not matched to a gene; V was cut back by 5 bases and J by 3 bases. Germline-derived CDR1 and CDR2 are SEHNR and FQNEAQ (reference sequence). The DNA of the CDR3 is TGTGCCAGCAGCCAAACTCCGGGACAGGGGAAAGGGGACTATGGCTACACCTTC. Its protein is CASSQTPGQGKGDYGYTF.

The chain is built from TRBV2 and TRBJ1-5; possibly TRBD1 for D (5 bases). Deletions cut 4 bases from V and 2 bases from J, with 12 bases between. Germline CDR1 reads SNHLY; CDR2 reads FYNNEI. CDR3 length equals 15 residues. CDR3 nucleotide sequence: TGTGCCAGCAGTGCCCCCGGAGGGGGCAATCAGCCCCAGCATTTT. Translated, it gives CASSAPGGGNQPQHF. Filled out from reference TRBV2 and TRBJ1-5, the complete variable domain reads EPEVTQTPSHQVTQMGQEVILRCVPISNHLYFYWYRQILGQKVEFLVSFYNNEISEKSEIFDDQFSVERPDGSNFTLKIRSTKLEDSAMYFCASSAPGGGNQPQHFGDGTRLSIL.

This CDR3 reads CASSQMTEGEDTEAFF. CDR3 DNA sequence: TGCGCCAGCAGTCAAATGACGGAAGGGGAAGACACTGAAGCTTTCTTT. The chain uses TRBV23-1 and TRBJ1-1; D may be TRBD1 (5 bases). TRBV23-1 is designated an ORF whose function remains uncertain. The CDR3 has 16 amino acids. V gave up 2 bases and J gave up 3 bases, with 16 bases separating them.

This rearrangement joins TRBV30 to TRBJ2-3, with 7 bases identical to TRBD2. The CDR3 has 17 amino acids. The germline gives CDR1 GTSNPN, CDR2 SVGIG (reference sequence). Trimming cost V 0 bases and J 5 bases; bases outside gene matches: 14. The CDR3 sequence: CAWSVSRAGEREDTQYF. The CDR3 region has the DNA TGTGCCTGGAGTGTATCCAGGGCGGGAGAAAGAGAAGATACGCAGTATTTT.

V usage is TRBV7-6 and J usage is TRBJ2-2, with D maybe TRBD2 (6 bases). V lost 8 bases and J lost 5, with 12 bases in between. This CDR3 has 13 amino acids. Germline V gene sequence: CDR1 SGHVS, CDR2 FNYEAQ. Here the CDR3 DNA reads TGTGCCAGCTTCGCGGGGTTGACCGGGGAGCTGTTTTTT. Protein product: CASFAGLTGELFF.

This clone was counted only a few times. V is TRBV7-9 and J is TRBJ2-1; D possibly corresponds to TRBD1 (5 bases). The CDR3 is 11 amino acids. CDR1 is SEHNR, CDR2 FQNEAQ, per germline (reference sequence). Trimming left V 11 bases short and J 10 bases short, with 15 bases between. CDR3 bases: TGTGCCGACGATCAGGGTCCCGAGCAGTTCTTC. This encodes CADDQGPEQFF.

The V gene is TRBV6-5, the J gene TRBJ1-6, with TRBD1 as a possible D gene (6 bases). CDR1 is MNHEY and CDR2 is SVGAGI in the germline V gene. The CDR3 covers 14 residues. The V end lost 5 bases, the J end lost 7 bases, and 12 bases lay between the germline ends. The CDR3 DNA is TGTGCCAGCAGTCGTACAGGGTTGAATTCACCCCTCCACTTT. Its protein product is CASSRTGLNSPLHF.

A remark on this clone: Within the sample, other DNA sequences also encode this same CDR3. The genes are TRBV6-5 and TRBJ2-7, with D perhaps TRBD2 (6 bases). This CDR3 contains 14 residues. The V gene's germline CDR1 is MNHEY and CDR2 SVGAGI. Trimming removed 5 bases at V and 2 bases at J, with 13 bases between. CDR3 amino acids: CASSDRGLPYEQYF. CDR3 sequence (DNA): TGTGCCAGCAGTGACCGGGGACTCCCCTACGAGCAGTACTTC.

The rearrangement joins TRBV7-3 to TRBJ1-5; D may be TRBD1 (6 bases). Germline V gives CDR1 SGHTA, CDR2 FQGTGA. The CDR3 length is 13 residues. With 5 bases removed from V and 4 bases from J, the gap between germline ends came to 9 bases. CDR3: CASSAQGNQPQHF. The DNA for the CDR3 is TGTGCCAGCAGCGCCCAGGGGAATCAGCCCCAGCATTTT.

This chain connects TRBV9 to TRBJ2-1; 10 bases match TRBD2. V shed 4 bases and J 15 bases; nucleotides not matched to a gene: 10. The germline V gene encodes CDR1 SGDLS and CDR2 YYNGEE. The CDR3 has 13 residues. The DNA of the CDR3 is TGTGCCAGCAGCCTTAGCGGGGGGTTTGATCGGTTCTTC. Translating gives CASSLSGGFDRFF. Looking up the rest from reference TRBV9 and TRBJ2-1 gives the full variable domain: DSGVTQTPKHLITATGQRVTLRCSPRSGDLSVYWYQQSLDQGLQFLIQYYNGEERAKGNILERFSAQQFPDLHSELNLSSLELGDSALYFCASSLSGGFDRFFGPGTRLTVL.